The 10 T cell receptor beta chains in this list originate from one sample, sequenced in a study of cytomegalovirus exposure and HLA in healthy donors. The PCR had 60 Vbeta and 13 Jbeta primers. The table came from immunoSEQ multiplex PCR; TCRdb's copy has only in-frame clones and leaves some out. Of over 150,000 clones listed, around 63% were seen once; the top ten hold around 4.3%. What was sequenced was PBMCs. The receptors were gathered from a young woman in good health and CMV-seropositive.

V usage is TRBV29-1 and J usage is TRBJ1-1; 9 bases line up with TRBD1. This CDR3 contains 14 residues. The ends lost 2 bases at V and 3 bases at J; junction bases unmatched: 4. The germline CDR1 and CDR2 sequences are SQVTM and ANQGSEA. The CDR3 DNA sequence: TGCAGCGTTGAAAGGGACAGGGAGGACACTGAAGCTTTCTTT. This sequence encodes CSVERDREDTEAFF.

The chain couples TRBV29-1 to TRBJ2-3, with D unresolved. Trimming left V 0 bases short and J 2 bases short, with 9 bases between. Germline CDR1 reads SQVTM; CDR2 reads ANQGSEA. CDR3 size: 14 residues. CDR3 coding DNA: TGCAGCGTTGAAGATGTGGGCTCCACAGATACGCAGTATTTT. Protein product: CSVEDVGSTDTQYF.

The gene calls are TRBV19 and TRBJ1-4; 9 bases are shared with TRBD1. From germline, CDR1 is LNHDA and CDR2 SQIVND (reference sequence). This CDR3 has 16 residues. Trimming cost V 4 bases and J 7 bases; bases outside gene matches: 10. CDR3 DNA sequence: TGTGCCAGTAGTAGGGGGGGGACAGGGATCGGTGAAAAACTGTTTTTT. As protein: CASSRGGTGIGEKLFF.

About this clone itself: The sample contains more than one DNA sequence encoding this CDR3. The gene calls are TRBV27 and TRBJ2-6; D is undetermined. The V end lost 5 bases, the J end lost 0 bases, and 11 bases lay between the germline ends. Germline values: CDR1 MNHEY, CDR2 SMNVEV (reference sequence). This CDR3 is 16 amino acids long. CDR3 region: CASSPPRNSGANVLTF. In DNA, the CDR3 is TGTGCCAGCAGTCCCCCTAGAAACTCTGGGGCCAACGTCCTGACTTTC.

The V and J genes are TRBV2 and TRBJ1-1, with a tentative D call TRBD1 (6 bases). Trimming cost V 6 bases and J 4 bases, with 15 bases left between them. CDR1 is SNHLY and CDR2 is FYNNEI in the germline V gene. The CDR3 consists of 14 residues. CDR3 loop: CASRDLGQLTEAFF. For the CDR3, the DNA is TGTGCCAGCAGGGACCTAGGACAGCTCACTGAAGCTTTCTTT. The whole variable domain, remainder taken from reference TRBV2 and TRBJ1-1, is EPEVTQTPSHQVTQMGQEVILRCVPISNHLYFYWYRQILGQKVEFLVSFYNNEISEKSEIFDDQFSVERPDGSNFTLKIRSTKLEDSAMYFCASRDLGQLTEAFFGQGTRLTVV.

The chain is built from TRBV2 and TRBJ2-3, with 10 bases matching TRBD2. The CDR3 runs to 14 residues. The germline V gene has CDR1 SNHLY and CDR2 FYNNEI. Trimming cost V 10 bases and J 3 bases; bases outside gene matches: 7. CDR3 sequence (DNA): TGTGCCACCCCGGGACTAGCGCTAACAGATACGCAGTATTTT. Amino acid sequence: CATPGLALTDTQYF.

This rearrangement joins TRBV6-6 to TRBJ2-5; 7 bases agree with TRBD2. Per germline, CDR1 MNHNY and CDR2 SVGAGI (reference sequence). V was pared by 0 bases and J by 3 bases, with 7 bases of the junction left unmatched. The CDR3 loop spans 16 amino acids. DNA for the CDR3: TGTGCCAGCAGTTACTCGAAGACTAGCCATGAAGAGACCCAGTACTTC. Translated: CASSYSKTSHEETQYF.

This clone was counted a few times. The V and J genes are TRBV9 and TRBJ2-5; TRBD1 agrees at 9 bases. The end of the DNA fits TRBJ2-7 better, so the J call may be wrong. Per the germline V gene, CDR1 is SGDLS and CDR2 is YYNGEE. There are 15 residues in the CDR3. This chain's CDR3 is CASSVAPGTGSEQYF. The CDR3 DNA reads TGTGCCAGCAGCGTAGCCCCCGGGACAGGGAGCGAGCAGTACTTC.

This clone was seen a handful of times. The chain links TRBV6-1 to TRBJ2-5; 7 nucleotides match TRBD2. After removal of 5 bases from V and 1 base from J, the junction contained 4 bases not matched to a gene. Germline V gives CDR1 MNHNS, CDR2 SASEGT. This CDR3 region has 14 residues. CDR3 sequence (DNA): TGTGCCAGCAGTCCACTAGCGCTCCAAGAGACCCAGTACTTC. Its translation is CASSPLALQETQYF.

The J gene is TRBJ2-2, the V gene TRBV7-9; no definite D call. The CDR3 has 16 amino acids. CDR1 SEHNR and CDR2 FQNEAQ come from the germline V gene (reference sequence). V lost 11 bases, J lost 1 base, and 20 bases lay in between. The CDR3 protein is CAGRASVAENTGELFF. The CDR3 coding sequence is TGTGCCGGAAGAGCGAGTGTAGCAGAGAACACCGGGGAGCTGTTTTTT.